Presented here are 26 T cell receptor beta chains from one specimen sequenced in a study of cytotoxic CD8 clonotypes in ibrutinib-treated CLL. Repertoires were generated with immunoSEQ multiplex PCR, while TCRdb's copy carries only in-frame clones and drops some. The sample carries 250,000 to 350,000 clones, approximately 79% recorded once. The sequenced sample was PBMCs, obtained at disease progression, from a patient treated with ibrutinib. The receptors come from a human donor with chronic lymphocytic leukemia.

This clone turned up a few times. The CDR3 protein is CAISARATYEQYF. CDR3 in DNA: TGTGCCATCAGTGCCAGGGCGACCTACGAGCAGTACTTC. The chain joins TRBV10-3 to TRBJ2-7; maybe TRBD1 (5 bases). The germline CDR1 and CDR2 sequences are ENHRY and SYGVKD. V was trimmed by 4 bases and J by 2 bases, leaving 9 bases between them. This CDR3 is built from 13 residues.

The chain carries TRBV7-2 and TRBJ2-3, with 16 bases identical to TRBD2. The CDR3 is 17 amino acids. V lost 0 bases, J lost 6 bases, and 3 bases stayed unmatched. Germline CDR1 SGHTA, CDR2 FQGNSA. CDR3 residues: CASSLAGLAGGPDTQYF. DNA for the CDR3: TGTGCCAGCAGCTTAGCGGGACTAGCGGGAGGGCCTGATACGCAGTATTTT.

The chain is built from TRBV13 and TRBJ2-7; tentative D call: TRBD2 (6 bases). Trimming took off 4 bases at V and 3 bases at J, with 16 bases between the two ends. The CDR3 is 15 residues long. From germline, CDR1 is PRHDT and CDR2 FYEKMQ (reference sequence). In DNA, the CDR3 is TGTGCCAGCAGCTCCTCAGGGAGGAAAAACTACGAGCAGTACTTC. This codes for CASSSSGRKNYEQYF. Drawing the rest from reference TRBV13 and TRBJ2-7, the complete variable domain is AAGVIQSPRHLIKEKRETATLKCYPIPRHDTVYWYQQGPGQDPQFLISFYEKMQSDKGSIPDRFSAQQFSDYHSELNMSSLELGDSALYFCASSSSGRKNYEQYFGPGTRLTVT.

The genes are TRBV7-9 and TRBJ1-6; D uncertain. Germline values: CDR1 SEHNR, CDR2 FQNEAQ (reference sequence). This CDR3 spans 15 amino acids. Trimming left V 5 bases short and J 7 bases short, with 15 bases between. Here the CDR3 DNA reads TGTGCCAGCAGCAGAGCAGACTCGACGAATTCACCCCTCCACTTT. This translates into CASSRADSTNSPLHF.

This clone showed up just a few times. The chain links TRBV19 to TRBJ1-2, with a possible D match to TRBD1 (5 bases). The length of the CDR3 is 15 residues. Germline-derived CDR1 and CDR2 are LNHDA and SQIVND (reference sequence). V was clipped by 2 bases and J by 4 bases, with 14 bases between them. The CDR3 here is CASSINQGTFYGYTF. Written as DNA, the CDR3 is TGTGCCAGTAGTATAAATCAGGGTACCTTCTATGGCTACACCTTC.

This chain joins TRBV11-3 and TRBJ2-3; TRBD1 or TRBD2 may be the D gene (5 bases each). V was trimmed by 1 base and J by 0 bases, leaving 11 bases between them. The CDR3 extends over 16 amino acids. Per germline, CDR1 SGHNT and CDR2 YENEEA. The CDR3 loop reads CASSLGDAFSTDTQYF. CDR3 sequence (DNA): TGTGCCAGCAGCTTAGGGGACGCCTTTAGCACAGATACGCAGTATTTT.

V and J are TRBV4-3 and TRBJ2-1, with TRBD2 matching 10 bases. Germline CDR1 reads LGHNA; CDR2 reads YSLEER. This CDR3 is built from 17 residues. After removal of 2 bases from V and 3 bases from J, the junction contained 7 bases not matched to a gene. CDR3 residues: CASSQYIAGGDYNEQFF. The DNA for the CDR3 is TGCGCCAGCAGCCAATACATAGCGGGAGGAGACTACAATGAGCAGTTCTTC.

The genes are TRBV5-1 and TRBJ2-5; 7 bases match TRBD1. Germline assignment: CDR1 SGHRS and CDR2 YFSETQ. J was trimmed by 7 bases and V by 1 base; bases with no gene match: 13. The CDR3 is made up of 16 amino acids. Here the CDR3 DNA reads TGCGCCAGCAGCTTGAGTGGCAGGGGGACGCTAGGGACCCAGTACTTC. It specifies CASSLSGRGTLGTQYF.

V usage is TRBV7-2 and J usage is TRBJ1-5; 11 nucleotides match TRBD1. Germline V CDR1 and CDR2: SGHTA, FQGNSA. The J segment lost 6 bases and the V segment lost 5 bases, leaving 3 bases of the junction unmatched. The CDR3 extends over 14 amino acids. The CDR3 loop reads CASSEGQGVQPQHF. Written as DNA, the CDR3 is TGTGCCAGCAGCGAGGGACAGGGGGTTCAGCCCCAGCATTTT.

This clone was seen once. J is TRBJ1-2 and V is TRBV2; D remains unclear. The CDR3 sequence is 17 residues long. The V end lost 6 bases, the J end lost 1 base, and 21 bases lay between the germline ends. Germline V lookup: CDR1 SNHLY, CDR2 FYNNEI. The CDR3 sequence is CASRGGRPGPLNYGYTF. Here the CDR3 DNA reads TGTGCCAGCAGGGGAGGGCGCCCCGGGCCCCTTAACTATGGCTACACCTTC.

J is TRBJ1-5 and V is TRBV28; D unresolved. From germline, CDR1 is MDHEN and CDR2 SYDVKM. The CDR3 is 15 residues long. Trimming pared 2 bases from V and 0 bases from J, leaving 8 bases between. CDR3 protein: CASSLPAFSNQPQHF. CDR3 DNA sequence: TGTGCCAGCAGTTTACCGGCCTTTAGCAATCAGCCCCAGCATTTT.

This rearrangement joins TRBV7-9 to TRBJ2-3; D not certain. The V gene lost 1 base and the J gene lost 3 bases, with 11 bases spanning the gap. From germline, CDR1 is SEHNR and CDR2 FQNEAQ (reference sequence). This CDR3 contains 15 residues. CDR3 residues: CASSLGGVRTDTQYF. For the CDR3, the DNA is TGTGCCAGCAGCTTAGGTGGGGTAAGGACAGATACGCAGTATTTT.

The genes are TRBV30 and TRBJ1-2, with a tentative D call TRBD1 (6 bases). CDR1 GTSNPN and CDR2 SVGIG come from the germline V gene (reference sequence). The V gene lost 6 bases and the J gene lost 3 bases, with 20 bases spanning the gap. The CDR3 runs 15 residues. The CDR3 bases are TGTGCCTGTGGGGCAGGGGAAAGAGGGGACTATGGCTACACCTTC. Residues: CACGAGERGDYGYTF.

The rearrangement links TRBV5-6 to TRBJ2-6; D uncertain. Looked up from germline, CDR1 is SGHDT and CDR2 is YYEEEE. The CDR3 extends over 17 amino acids. The V and J ends lost 1 base and 0 bases respectively, with 11 bases between them. CDR3 sequence reads: CASSLSGPNSGANVLTF. Here the CDR3 DNA reads TGTGCCAGCAGCTTGTCCGGGCCCAACTCTGGGGCCAACGTCCTGACTTTC.

The V gene is TRBV6-1, the J gene TRBJ1-2; D is unresolved. Trimming shortened V by 1 base and J by 2 bases, and 5 bases separated the two germline ends. CDR3 size: 13 residues. Germline-derived CDR1 and CDR2 are MNHNS and SASEGT. The chain's CDR3 is CASSEGRNYGYTF. The CDR3 bases are TGTGCCAGCAGTGAAGGACGGAACTATGGCTACACCTTC.

The V and J genes are TRBV6-6 and TRBJ1-3; no clear D gene. V was pared by 6 bases and J by 10 bases, with 7 bases between. In germline, CDR1 is MNHNY, CDR2 SVGAGI (reference sequence). The CDR3 contains 10 residues. CDR3 in DNA: TGTGCCAGCAGGGACGAAACCATATATTTT. It yields the protein CASRDETIYF.

The chain combines TRBV10-2 with TRBJ1-1, with D tentatively TRBD1 (6 bases). This CDR3 has 13 amino acids. The germline CDR1 and CDR2 sequences are WSHSY and SAAADI. Trimming pared 3 bases from V and 4 bases from J, leaving 9 bases between. Here the CDR3 reads CASSERGPTEAFF. The CDR3, as DNA: TGCGCCAGCAGTGAACGGGGGCCCACTGAAGCTTTCTTT.

The V gene is TRBV5-1, the J gene TRBJ2-7; 9 bases align to TRBD1. Trimming at V came to 0 bases and at J to 2 bases, leaving 12 bases not matched to a gene. The germline gives CDR1 SGHRS, CDR2 YFSETQ. This CDR3 region has 18 residues. The CDR3 spells CASSLGDRVGQPPYEQYF. For the CDR3, the DNA is TGCGCCAGCAGCTTGGGGGACAGGGTAGGCCAACCGCCCTACGAGCAGTACTTC.

The rearrangement links TRBV13 to TRBJ2-7; the D is unclear. CDR3 length: 13 amino acids. The germline V gene encodes CDR1 PRHDT and CDR2 FYEKMQ (reference sequence). Trimming removed 4 bases from V and 2 bases from J, with 9 bases in between. This chain's CDR3 is CASSSGLPYEQYF. For the CDR3, the DNA is TGTGCCAGCAGCTCCGGGTTGCCCTACGAGCAGTACTTC.

The rearrangement joins TRBV28 to TRBJ2-5, with 10 bases that match TRBD1. Germline V gives CDR1 MDHEN, CDR2 SYDVKM. After removal of 5 bases from V and 5 bases from J, the junction contained 8 bases not matched to a gene. This CDR3 has 15 residues. In nucleotides, the CDR3 is TGTGCCAGCAGTCTACGGTGGACAGGGGGGGAGACCCAGTACTTC. As protein: CASSLRWTGGETQYF.

V gene TRBV6-5 combines with J gene TRBJ1-2; D ambiguous. The CDR3 is made up of 13 amino acids. V shed 2 bases and J shed 4 bases, with 8 bases lying between them. The germline V gene encodes CDR1 MNHEY and CDR2 SVGAGI. DNA of the CDR3: TGTGCCAGCAGTTACCTTCGGGGCTATGGCTACACCTTC. Translating it yields CASSYLRGYGYTF.

The rearrangement uses TRBV7-2 and TRBJ2-7, with 8 positions matching TRBD2. Germline V gene lookup returns CDR1 SGHTA and CDR2 FQGNSA. This CDR3 is built from 13 residues. V shed 3 bases and J 5 bases; nucleotides not matched to a gene: 3. CDR3 protein: CASSLGLVDEQYF. The CDR3 nucleotides read TGTGCCAGCAGCTTGGGACTAGTCGACGAGCAGTACTTC. Drawing the rest from reference TRBV7-2 and TRBJ2-7, the complete variable domain is GAGVSQSPSNKVTEKGKDVELRCDPISGHTALYWYRQSLGQGLEFLIYFQGNSAPDKSGLPSDRFSAERTGGSVSTLTIQRTQQEDSAVYLCASSLGLVDEQYFGPGTRLTVT.

V is TRBV7-8 and J is TRBJ1-2, with a possible D match to TRBD1 (5 bases). Germline V CDR1 and CDR2: SGHVS, FQNEAQ. V was cut by 5 bases and J by 4 bases, with 11 bases left in between. This CDR3 is 13 amino acids long. CDR3 region: CASSQGKGYGYTF. The DNA for the CDR3 is TGTGCCAGCAGCCAGGGTAAAGGCTATGGCTACACCTTC.

The chain recombines TRBV4-1 with TRBJ2-7; D gene unclear. The germline V gene has CDR1 MGHRA and CDR2 YSYEKL. This CDR3 spans 17 amino acids. The V gene lost 2 bases and the J gene lost 2 bases, with 19 bases spanning the gap. CDR3 loop: CASSQTTLGLNTYEQYF. CDR3 DNA sequence: TGCGCCAGCAGCCAAACCACCTTGGGCCTAAACACCTACGAGCAGTACTTC.

This chain links TRBV9 with TRBJ2-7; TRBD2 matches 10 bases. The CDR3 covers 16 residues. V dropped 2 bases and J dropped 1; count of bases not matched to a gene: 6. The germline V gene encodes CDR1 SGDLS and CDR2 YYNGEE. CDR3 DNA sequence: TGTGCCAGCAGCGTCCGAGCGGGAGGGCCGTCCTACGAGCAGTACTTC. Translation gives CASSVRAGGPSYEQYF.

V gene TRBV7-3 combines with J gene TRBJ2-1; a weak D match, TRBD2 (6 bases). This CDR3 has 16 amino acids. Germline V gene data show CDR1 as SGHTA and CDR2 as FQGTGA. V was pared by 3 bases and J by 0 bases, with 12 bases between. The CDR3 reads CASSLIADSSYNEQFF. CDR3 nucleotide sequence: TGTGCCAGCAGCTTGATAGCGGACTCCTCCTACAATGAGCAGTTCTTC.